This TCR beta chain was profiled in a study of blood T cell repertoires in COVID-19. The overall study: From the United States, Italy and Spain came samples of acute and convalescent COVID-19.

Researchers sorted participants into cohorts using their self-reported clinical history. Each recovered donor of Cohort 3 presented with two negative PCRs, clearance, or symptom resolution. Produced via immunoSEQ multiplex PCR; TCRdb's table is partial and in-frame only. The table includes around 250,000 clones, 80% to 90% detected once. The CDR3 runs 18 residues. Germline-derived CDR1 and CDR2 are ENHRY and SYGVKD. This clone was counted only a few times. V gene TRBV10-3 combines with J gene TRBJ2-3, with 9 positions matching TRBD2. This clonotype was obtained from a woman aged 45-60 years who had recovered from COVID-19. Source material: PBMCs or T cells enriched from blood (not recorded which). CDR3 sequence: CAAQGGWASGASTDTQYF. CDR3 nucleotide sequence: TGTGCGGCTCAAGGCGGGTGGGCTAGCGGGGCCAGCACAGATACGCAGTATTTT.